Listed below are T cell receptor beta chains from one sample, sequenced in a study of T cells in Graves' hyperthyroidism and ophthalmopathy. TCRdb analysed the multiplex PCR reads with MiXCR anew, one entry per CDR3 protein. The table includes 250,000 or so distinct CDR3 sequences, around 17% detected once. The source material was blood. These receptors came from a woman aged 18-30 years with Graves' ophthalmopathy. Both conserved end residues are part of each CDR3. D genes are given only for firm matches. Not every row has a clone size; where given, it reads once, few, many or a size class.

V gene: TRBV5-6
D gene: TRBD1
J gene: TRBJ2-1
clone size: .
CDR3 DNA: TGTGCCAGCAGCTTGGTGCCGGGACAGGGGAACAATGAGCAGTTCTTC
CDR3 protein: CASSLVPGQGNNEQFF

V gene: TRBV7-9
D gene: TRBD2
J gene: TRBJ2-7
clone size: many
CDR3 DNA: TGTGCCAGCAGCCCCTGGGTCGGCGGGAGAAGATACGAGCAGTACTTC
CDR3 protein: CASSPWVGGRRYEQYF

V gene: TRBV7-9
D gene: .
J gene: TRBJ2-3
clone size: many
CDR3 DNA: TGTGCCAGCAGCTTATGGGGGAGCACAGATACGCAGTATTTT
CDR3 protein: CASSLWGSTDTQYF

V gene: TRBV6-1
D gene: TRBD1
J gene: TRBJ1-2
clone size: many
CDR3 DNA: TGTGCCAGCAGCTACGCCGGGACAGACAGCTATGGCTACACCTTC
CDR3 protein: CASSYAGTDSYGYTF

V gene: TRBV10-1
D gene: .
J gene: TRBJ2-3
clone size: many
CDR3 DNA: TGCGCCAGCAGTGAATCGGGCACAGATACGCAGTATTTT
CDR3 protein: CASSESGTDTQYF

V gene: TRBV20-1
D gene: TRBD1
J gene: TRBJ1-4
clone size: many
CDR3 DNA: TGCAGTTTGGGACAGGCTAATGAAAAACTGTTTTTT
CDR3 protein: CSLGQANEKLFF

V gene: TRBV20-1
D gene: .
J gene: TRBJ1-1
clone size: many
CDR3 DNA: TGCAGTGCTAGAGACGGATCCCGGATGAACACTGAAGCTTTCTTT
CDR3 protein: CSARDGSRMNTEAFF

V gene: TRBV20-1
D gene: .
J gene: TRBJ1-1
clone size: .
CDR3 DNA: TGCAGTGCTCACATCACAGCGGCCGACGCTGAAGCTTTCTTT
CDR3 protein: CSAHITAADAEAFF

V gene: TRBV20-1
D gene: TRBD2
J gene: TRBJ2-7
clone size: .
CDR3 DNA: TGCAGTGCCAGACCGGGACTAGCGTCTTCCTACGAGCAGTACTTC
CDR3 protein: CSARPGLASSYEQYF

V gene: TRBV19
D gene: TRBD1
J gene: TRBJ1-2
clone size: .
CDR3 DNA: TGTGCCAGTACCAAACAGGGGAACTATGGCTACACCTTC
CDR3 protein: CASTKQGNYGYTF

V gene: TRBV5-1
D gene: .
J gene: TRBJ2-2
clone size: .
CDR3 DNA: TGCGCCAGCGGCCCTCGGGCAGCCGCGAACACCGGGGAGCTGTTTTTT
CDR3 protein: CASGPRAAANTGELFF

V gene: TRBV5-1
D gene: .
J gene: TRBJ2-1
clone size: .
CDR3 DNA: TGCGCCAGCAGCCCCCAGCTGAGCTCCTACAATGAGCAGTTCTTC
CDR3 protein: CASSPQLSSYNEQFF

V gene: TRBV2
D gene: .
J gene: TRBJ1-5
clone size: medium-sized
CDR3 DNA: TGTGCCAGCAACGGACTTAGCAATCAGCCCCAGCATTTT
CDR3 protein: CASNGLSNQPQHF

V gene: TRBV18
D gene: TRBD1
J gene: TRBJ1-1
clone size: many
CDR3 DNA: TGTGCCAGCTCACCCAGAGGGGGCGAAGGCACTGAAGCTTTCTTT
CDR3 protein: CASSPRGGEGTEAFF

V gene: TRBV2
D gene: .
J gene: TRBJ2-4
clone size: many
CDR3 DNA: TGTGCCAGTACTCAGGGAAACATTCAGTACTTC
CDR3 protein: CASTQGNIQYF

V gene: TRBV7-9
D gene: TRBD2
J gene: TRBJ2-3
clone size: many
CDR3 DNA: TGTGCCAGCAGGCGCTCCGGGACTAACACAGATACGCAGTATTTT
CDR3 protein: CASRRSGTNTDTQYF

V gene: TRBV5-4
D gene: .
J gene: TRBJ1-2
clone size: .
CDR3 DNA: TGTGCCAGCAGCGAATCAGAGAGACCGGCATTCTATGGCTACACCTTC
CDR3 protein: CASSESERPAFYGYTF

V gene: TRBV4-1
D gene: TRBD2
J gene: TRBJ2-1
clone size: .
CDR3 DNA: TGCACCAGCAGCCCAGCGGGACCCTCACTTTACGAGCAGTTCTTC
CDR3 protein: CTSSPAGPSLYEQFF